These 15 T cell receptor beta chains came from one sample sequenced in a study of siplizumab effects on memory and regulatory T cells. The protocol was immunoSEQ multiplex PCR, while the TCRdb copy is restricted to in-frame clones and leaves out a portion. Found here are 40,000 to 45,000 clones, more than 70% of them singletons; the top ten hold less than 0.25%. The sequencing sample was made of naive CD4+ T cells sorted from blood. The receptors were sampled from a human donor in good health.

This chain links TRBV6-5 with TRBJ1-2; TRBD1 aligns across 7 bases. Unmatched junction bases numbered 7, after V lost 1 base and J lost 8 bases. The CDR3 runs to 14 residues. Germline V gives CDR1 MNHEY, CDR2 SVGAGI. The CDR3 loop reads CASSYFWTGGGYTF. The CDR3 DNA reads TGTGCCAGCAGTTACTTCTGGACAGGAGGCGGCTACACCTTC.

The genes are TRBV19 and TRBJ2-7; perhaps TRBD2 as D (6 bases). Germline V gene data show CDR1 as LNHDA and CDR2 as SQIVND (reference sequence). The CDR3 covers 14 residues. Between the trimmed V and J ends, which lost 5 bases and 0 bases, there was a span of 11 bases. CDR3 nucleotide sequence: TGTGCCAGTAGTGATACCGGGAGCTCCTACGAGCAGTACTTC. Its protein product is CASSDTGSSYEQYF.

This chain joins TRBV4-1 and TRBJ1-1; D unresolved. Germline loops: CDR1 MGHRA, CDR2 YSYEKL. The CDR3 is 14 residues long. V lost 1 base and J lost 0, with 6 bases in between. CDR3 DNA sequence: TGCGCCAGCAGCCAAGGTCCAATGAACACTGAAGCTTTCTTT. This translates into CASSQGPMNTEAFF.

The chain combines TRBV7-6 with TRBJ1-4, with D possibly being TRBD1 (5 bases). The V gene's germline CDR1 is SGHVS and CDR2 FNYEAQ. This CDR3 has 16 amino acids. V lost 5 bases to trimming and J lost 5 bases, with 18 bases between them. For the CDR3, the DNA is TGTGCCAGCAGCCTCGTTGACCGGGGCTGGAATGAAAAACTGTTTTTT. This sequence encodes CASSLVDRGWNEKLFF.

The rearrangement links TRBV19 to TRBJ2-1; D remains unclear. V lost 4 bases, J lost 5 bases, and 12 bases lay in between. Germline V lookup: CDR1 LNHDA, CDR2 SQIVND (reference sequence). The CDR3 runs to 14 residues. The CDR3 DNA reads TGTGCCAGTAGTAAATTCGCAGCACACAATGAGCAGTTCTTC. Translated, it gives CASSKFAAHNEQFF.

This clone was seen only once. The V gene is TRBV6-1, the J gene TRBJ2-7; 7 bases are shared with TRBD1. Per germline, CDR1 MNHNS and CDR2 SASEGT. The ends lost 5 bases at V and 11 bases at J; junction bases unmatched: 18. This CDR3 has 15 residues. This CDR3 reads CASSSSGTAAAREYF. As DNA, the CDR3 is TGTGCCAGCAGTAGCTCGGGGACAGCGGCGGCTAGGGAGTACTTC.

The chain joins TRBV18 to TRBJ1-1; tentatively, D is TRBD1 (6 bases). This CDR3 has 13 amino acids. Trimming took 6 bases from V and 1 from J, leaving 9 bases between them. Germline assignment: CDR1 KGHSH and CDR2 LQKENI. CDR3 DNA sequence: TGTGCCAGCTCCATGGACAGGAACACTGAAGCTTTCTTT. This gives the protein CASSMDRNTEAFF.

The chain has TRBV5-1 and TRBJ2-1; D is ambiguous. Germline lookup yields CDR1 SGHRS and CDR2 YFSETQ. Trimming removed 3 bases at V and 4 bases at J, with 11 bases between. CDR3 length equals 14 residues. CDR3: CASSSDLGYNEQFF. In DNA form, the CDR3 reads TGCGCCAGCAGCTCTGACCTCGGGTACAATGAGCAGTTCTTC.

The chain carries TRBV5-1 and TRBJ2-1; TRBD1 matches 8 bases. The CDR3 sequence is 15 residues long. Per germline, CDR1 SGHRS and CDR2 YFSETQ. After removal of 2 bases from V and 5 bases from J, the junction contained 6 bases not matched to a gene. CDR3 nucleotides: TGCGCCAGCAGCTTAACCGGGACAGGAAACAATGAGCAGTTCTTC. Translating gives CASSLTGTGNNEQFF.

The rearrangement joins TRBV11-3 to TRBJ2-1, with D perhaps matching TRBD2 (6 bases). From germline, CDR1 is SGHNT and CDR2 YENEEA. Trimming shortened V by 8 bases and J by 6 bases, and 17 bases separated the two germline ends. The CDR3 runs to 14 residues. Here the CDR3 DNA reads TGTGCCAGCGGGAACCCTGGGGGGAGCAATGAGCAGTTCTTC. Protein sequence: CASGNPGGSNEQFF.

The chain recombines TRBV5-1 with TRBJ2-4, with 9 bases fitting TRBD1. CDR3 length: 14 amino acids. V trimming: 3 bases; J trimming: 9 bases; junction bases outside the gene matches: 7. CDR1 and CDR2 from the germline V gene are SGHRS and YFSETQ. CDR3 nucleotides: TGCGCCAGCAGCTCCGGGACAGGGTATAGCATTCAGTACTTC. Its translation is CASSSGTGYSIQYF.

The chain couples TRBV7-3 to TRBJ2-2; 7 nucleotides align to TRBD1. CDR1 is SGHTA, CDR2 FQGTGA, per germline. J gave up 5 bases and V 3 bases, and 3 bases lay outside the gene matches. There are 14 residues in the CDR3. This CDR3 is CASSFGQVTGELFF. Written as DNA, the CDR3 is TGTGCCAGCAGCTTCGGACAGGTGACCGGGGAGCTGTTTTTT.

This sequence joins TRBV6-5 and TRBJ1-2, with D possibly TRBD1 on 5 matching bases. From germline, CDR1 is MNHEY and CDR2 SVGAGI. The CDR3 runs 13 residues. V lost 6 bases and J 2 bases, leaving 10 bases between the germline ends. DNA of the CDR3: TGTGCCAGCAGAGGCACAGGAAACTATGGCTACACCTTC. Translating gives CASRGTGNYGYTF.

Concerning this clone itself: At one end the junction does not follow the germline gene, possibly because of a read error. The rearrangement uses TRBV7-7 and TRBJ2-7; D gene unclear. This CDR3 comprises 14 residues. Germline V gene data show CDR1 as SSHAT and CDR2 as FNYEAQ (reference sequence). This CDR3 is CASSRLPLSYEQYF. CDR3 bases: TGTGCTAGCAGCCGTCTCCCCCTCTCCTACGAGCAGTACTTC.

The table lists this clone with a few counts. J is TRBJ2-7 and V is TRBV11-1; TRBD1 is a possible D gene (5 bases). V was shortened by 3 bases and J by 4 bases, with 13 bases between the two germline ends. From germline, CDR1 is SGHAT and CDR2 FQDESV (reference sequence). CDR3 length: 14 residues. This chain's CDR3 is CASSLGGALYEQYF. The DNA for the CDR3 is TGTGCCAGCAGCTTGGGTGGGGCCCTTTACGAGCAGTACTTC.